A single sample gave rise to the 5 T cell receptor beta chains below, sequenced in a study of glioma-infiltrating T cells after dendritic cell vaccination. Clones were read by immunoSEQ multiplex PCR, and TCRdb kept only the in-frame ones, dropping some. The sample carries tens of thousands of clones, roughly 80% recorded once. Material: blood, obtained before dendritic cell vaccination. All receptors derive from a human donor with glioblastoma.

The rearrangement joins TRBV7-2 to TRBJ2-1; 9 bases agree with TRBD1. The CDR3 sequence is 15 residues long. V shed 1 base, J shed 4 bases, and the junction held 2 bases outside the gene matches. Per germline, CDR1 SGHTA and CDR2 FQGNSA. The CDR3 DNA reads TGTGCCAGCAGCTTAGAAGACAGGGGGTACAATGAGCAGTTCTTC. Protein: CASSLEDRGYNEQFF.

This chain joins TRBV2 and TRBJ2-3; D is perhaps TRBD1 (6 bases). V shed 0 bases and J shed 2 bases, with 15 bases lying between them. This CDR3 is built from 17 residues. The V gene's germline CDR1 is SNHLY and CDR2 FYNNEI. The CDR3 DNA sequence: TGTGCCAGCAGTGAAGCGCCGGGACACCCGGTCACAGATACGCAGTATTTT. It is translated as CASSEAPGHPVTDTQYF.

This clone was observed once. The CDR3 coding sequence is TGTGCCAGCAGCGCCGGGACTAGCCGTACCGGGGAGCTGTTTTTT. It encodes CASSAGTSRTGELFF. The chain employs TRBV2 and TRBJ2-2; 9 bases map to TRBD2. The CDR3 runs to 15 residues. V trimming: 6 bases; J trimming: 5 bases; junction bases outside the gene matches: 7. Germline CDR1 SNHLY, CDR2 FYNNEI.

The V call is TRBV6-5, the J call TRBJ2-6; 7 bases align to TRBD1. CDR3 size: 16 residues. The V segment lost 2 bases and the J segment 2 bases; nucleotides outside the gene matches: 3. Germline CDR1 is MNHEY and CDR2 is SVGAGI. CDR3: CASSYPRGTGANVLTF. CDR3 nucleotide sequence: TGTGCCAGCAGTTACCCCAGGGGGACTGGGGCCAACGTCCTGACTTTC.

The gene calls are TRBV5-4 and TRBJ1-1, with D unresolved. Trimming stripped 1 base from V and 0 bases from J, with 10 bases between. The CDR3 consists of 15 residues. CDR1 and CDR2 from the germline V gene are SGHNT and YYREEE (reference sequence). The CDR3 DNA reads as TGTGCCAGCAGCTTGTCTCAGGTTCTGAACACTGAAGCTTTCTTT. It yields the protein CASSLSQVLNTEAFF. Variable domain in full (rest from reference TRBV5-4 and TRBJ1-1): ETGVTQSPTHLIKTRGQQVTLRCSSQSGHNTVSWYQQALGQGPQFIFQYYREEENGRGNFPPRFSGLQFPNYSSELNVNALELDDSALYLCASSLSQVLNTEAFFGQGTRLTVV.